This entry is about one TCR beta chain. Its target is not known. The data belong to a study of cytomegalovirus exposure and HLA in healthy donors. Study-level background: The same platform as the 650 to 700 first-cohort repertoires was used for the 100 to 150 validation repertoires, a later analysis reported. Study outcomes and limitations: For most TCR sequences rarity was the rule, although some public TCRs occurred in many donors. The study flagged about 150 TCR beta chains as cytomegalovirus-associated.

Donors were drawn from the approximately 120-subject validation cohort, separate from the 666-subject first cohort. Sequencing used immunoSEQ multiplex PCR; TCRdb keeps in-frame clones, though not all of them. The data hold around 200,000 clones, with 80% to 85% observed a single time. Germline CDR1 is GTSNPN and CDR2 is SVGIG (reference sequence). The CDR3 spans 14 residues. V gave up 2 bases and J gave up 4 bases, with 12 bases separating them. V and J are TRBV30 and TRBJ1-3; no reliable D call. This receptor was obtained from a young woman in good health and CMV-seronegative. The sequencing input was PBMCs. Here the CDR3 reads CAWSWSVSGNTIYF. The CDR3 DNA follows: TGTGCCTGGAGTTGGTCAGTCTCGGGAAACACCATATATTTT.